The present T cell receptor (beta chain) was sequenced within a study of cytomegalovirus exposure and HLA in healthy donors. The CDR3 totals 14 residues. V shed 4 bases and J 2 bases; nucleotides not matched to a gene: 6. In germline, CDR1 is GTSNPN, CDR2 SVGIG (reference sequence). Study-wide points: The dataset shows that most TCR sequences were rare, while some public TCRs occurred in many donors. Analysis performed later found more than 15,000 TCR beta sequences associated with HLA alleles at 0.05 false discovery rate. It was shown in a later analysis that HLA-associated TCR beta chains were more clonally expanded than other, equally common chains.

To note about this clone: Its antigen remains unknown.

The PCR employed 60 Vbeta primers together with 13 Jbeta primers. Clones were read by immunoSEQ multiplex PCR, and TCRdb kept only the in-frame ones, dropping some. In the table there are 130,000 to 150,000 clones, over 75% of which are singletons. This TCR was sampled from a man younger than 40 in good health and CMV-seronegative. This chain connects TRBV30 to TRBJ1-1, with TRBD1 identical over 8 bases. Sequencing was carried out using PBMCs. CDR3 coding DNA: TGTGCCTGGACCCTAACAGGGGGAAACACTGAAGCTTTCTTT. Translating gives CAWTLTGGNTEAFF. Supplemented by reference TRBV30 and TRBJ1-1, the full variable domain reads SQTIHQWPATLVQPVGSPLSLECTVEGTSNPNLYWYRQAAGRGLQLLFYSVGIGQISSEVPQNLSASRPQDRQFILSSKKLLLSDSGFYLCAWTLTGGNTEAFFGQGTRLTVV.